This T cell receptor beta chain was captured by sequencing in a study of CD8 T cells in ankylosing spondylitis. Findings and caveats of the study: Prior work had noted some motif variants in reactive arthritis blood and synovial fluid. Disease-linked clones reportedly concentrated significantly in matched ankylosing spondylitis synovial fluid. Characteristic of ankylosing spondylitis blood, it appeared, was a TCR beta motif comprising about 8 highly homologous variants.

The sample holds a few counts of this clonotype. The antigen is unknown. Libraries for TCR beta were made by quantitative 5'-RACE with molecular barcodes. One entry per CDR3 protein results from TCRdb running MiXCR on the 5' RACE reads. The table records about 360,000 distinct CDR3 sequences, 20% of them present only once. The CDR3 has 16 residues. V shed 3 bases and J 2 bases; nucleotides not matched to a gene: 9. The V gene's germline CDR1 is SGHVS and CDR2 FNYEAQ. Sample: blood, either unsorted or a sorted T cell fraction (not recorded which). V gene TRBV7-6 combines with J gene TRBJ2-5; 7 nucleotides agree with TRBD1. The TCR originated in a male donor with ankylosing spondylitis or in good health (not recorded which). This chain's CDR3 is CASSFSGTELQETQYF. The CDR3, as DNA: TGTGCCAGCAGCTTTTCCGGGACAGAGCTACAAGAGACCCAGTACTTC. Drawing the rest from reference TRBV7-6 and TRBJ2-5, the complete variable domain is GAGVSQSPRYKVTKRGQDVALRCDPISGHVSLYWYRQALGQGPEFLTYFNYEAQQDKSGLPNDRFSAERPEGSISTLTIQRTEQRDSAMYRCASSFSGTELQETQYFGPGTRLLVL.